A selection of T cell receptor beta chains follows, all from one sample in a study of blood T cells in healthy people across ages. TCRdb reprocessed the 5' RACE reads via MiXCR and lists one record per CDR3 protein. The table includes over 1,200,000 distinct CDR3 sequences, roughly 59% detected once. The material sequenced was blood. The receptors originated from a man younger than 35 in good health. The CDR3 runs from the conserved cysteine through the conserved F or W.

V	CDR3
TRBV25-1	CASSEVGWDMSGYTF
TRBV12-3/TRBV12-4	CASSPRSRNYGYTF
TRBV2	CASSESRRLARTDTQYF
TRBV9	CASSAPQGDEQYF
TRBV5-6	CASSLERQGDNSPLHF
TRBV4-2	CASSQAGAALQHYGYTF
TRBV4-2	CASSQEGGSSNYGYTF
TRBV12-3/TRBV12-4	CASSGTGHEQYF
TRBV11-1	CASNLTVFGGQIEYTDTQYF
TRBV27	CASSLQGLLNTEAFF
TRBV12-3/TRBV12-4	CASSLSPLNTDTQYF
TRBV7-2	CASSLGGGASGRRDTQYF
TRBV5-6	CASSRYRPGTGNYEQYF
TRBV4-1	CASSHVGPNYEQYF
TRBV20-1	CSAMQRGEFEQFF
TRBV6-2/TRBV6-3	CASSPGVSLLTDTQYF
TRBV21-1	CASSNWGDREVRSYEQYF
TRBV5-1	CASSLQDSLYGYTF
TRBV12-5	CASGSPTGGTDTQYF
TRBV6-1	CASSDAVRVNNEQYF
TRBV4-1	CASSQDKVVQYF
TRBV7-8	CASSPTGAPGKTQYF
TRBV25-1	CASSKTGAADTEAFF
TRBV20-1	CSAIGDRDKEQYF
TRBV12-3/TRBV12-4	CASSLAFGGLAKNIQYF
TRBV9	CASSPLDRGLDEQYF
TRBV10-1	CASRDSSGSYQPQHF
TRBV18	CASSPPKGVRGYTF
TRBV3-1	CASRDWGEKLFF
TRBV5-5	CASTTGGRLLKETQYF
TRBV2	CASSERGQGAGFTQYF
TRBV7-2	CASSFRPSYGYTF
TRBV27	CASGLHGTGANVLTF
TRBV6-2/TRBV6-3	CASSGLAGPNEQFF
TRBV27	CASSPGQGFFGSNQPQHF
TRBV12-3/TRBV12-4	CASSLLFGENIQYF
TRBV14	CASSQESGGAYEQFF
TRBV11-2	CASSLDNRYYEQYF
TRBV29-1	CSVWGREHETQYF
TRBV28	CASSSVGRSSNEQYF
TRBV9	CASNPSYEQYF
TRBV6-1	CASRAGQGAENIQYF
TRBV20-1	CSARDIAYEQYF
TRBV14	CASRHRQKETQYF
TRBV4-1	CASSHQQVSEQYF
TRBV4-3	CASSADYTNRDWYEQYF
TRBV20-1	CSARALRGPVNEQYF
TRBV12-3/TRBV12-4	CASSVTSGAGELFF
TRBV11-3	CASSLDSFQETQYF
TRBV9	CASSIQAQETQYF
TRBV3-1	CASSQDVGQGAWNTEAFF
TRBV29-1	CSATGTENTEAFF
TRBV6-5	CASSSRAGTTTNYGYTF